Included here is one TCR beta chain sequence, with context. Germline V gene lookup returns CDR1 ENHRY and CDR2 SYGVKD. V trimming: 7 bases; J trimming: 10 bases; junction bases outside the gene matches: 13. The CDR3 is 15 amino acids. This sample was included in a study of blood T cell repertoires in COVID-19. As for the study in general: The samples span acute and convalescent COVID-19 from the United States, Italy and Spain. Sample material is recorded as cDNA or gDNA derived from T cells, B-cell-depleted T cells, or PBMCs.

Only in-frame clones appear in the TCRdb table, and some are missing; sequencing was by immunoSEQ multiplex PCR. This repertoire shows approximately 150,000 clones, 88% found once; its top ten account for roughly 2%. Sequencing was performed on peripheral blood. The chain has TRBV10-3 and TRBJ2-1; 10 bases line up with TRBD2. The sequence derives from a man between 45 and 60 years old who had recovered from COVID-19. CDR3 region: CAITEGGLALWEQFF. DNA for the CDR3: TGTGCCATCACCGAGGGGGGACTAGCGCTTTGGGAGCAGTTCTTC.